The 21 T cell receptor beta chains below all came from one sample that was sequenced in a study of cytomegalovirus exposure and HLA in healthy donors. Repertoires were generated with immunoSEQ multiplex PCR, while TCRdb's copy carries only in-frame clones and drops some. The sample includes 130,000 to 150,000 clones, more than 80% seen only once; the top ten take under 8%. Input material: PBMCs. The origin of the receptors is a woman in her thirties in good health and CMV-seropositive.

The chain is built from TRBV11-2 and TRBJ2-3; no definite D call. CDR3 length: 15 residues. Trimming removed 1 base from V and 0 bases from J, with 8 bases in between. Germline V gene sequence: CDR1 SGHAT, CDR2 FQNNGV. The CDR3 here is CASSLVAVSTDTQYF. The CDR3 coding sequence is TGTGCCAGCAGCTTAGTTGCGGTTAGCACAGATACGCAGTATTTT.

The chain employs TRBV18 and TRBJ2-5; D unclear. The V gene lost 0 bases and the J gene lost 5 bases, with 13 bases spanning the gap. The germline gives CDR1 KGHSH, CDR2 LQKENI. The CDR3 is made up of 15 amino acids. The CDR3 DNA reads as TGTGCCAGCTCACCACCCGAATCCAGATGGGAGACCCAGTACTTC. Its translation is CASSPPESRWETQYF. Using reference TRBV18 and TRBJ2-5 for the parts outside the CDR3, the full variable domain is NAGVMQNPRHLVRRRGQEARLRCSPMKGHSHVYWYRQLPEEGLKFMVYLQKENIIDESGMPKERFSAEFPKEGPSILRIQQVVRGDSAAYFCASSPPESRWETQYFGPGTRLLVL.

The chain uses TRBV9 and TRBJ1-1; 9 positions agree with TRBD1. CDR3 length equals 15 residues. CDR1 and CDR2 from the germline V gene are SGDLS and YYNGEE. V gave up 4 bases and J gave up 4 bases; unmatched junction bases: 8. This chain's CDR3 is CASSPQGAVGTEAFF. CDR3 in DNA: TGTGCCAGCAGCCCACAGGGGGCCGTTGGCACTGAAGCTTTCTTT.

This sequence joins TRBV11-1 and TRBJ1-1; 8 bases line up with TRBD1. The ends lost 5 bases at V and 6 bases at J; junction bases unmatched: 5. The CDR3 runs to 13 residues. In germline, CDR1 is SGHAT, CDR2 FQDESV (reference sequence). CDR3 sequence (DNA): TGTGCCAGCAGCCTGACAGGGGACGCTGAAGCTTTCTTT. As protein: CASSLTGDAEAFF. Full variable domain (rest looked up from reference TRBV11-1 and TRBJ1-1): EAEVAQSPRYKITEKSQAVAFWCDPISGHATLYWYRQILGQGPELLVQFQDESVVDDSQLPKDRFSAERLKGVDSTLKIQPAELGDSAMYLCASSLTGDAEAFFGQGTRLTVV.

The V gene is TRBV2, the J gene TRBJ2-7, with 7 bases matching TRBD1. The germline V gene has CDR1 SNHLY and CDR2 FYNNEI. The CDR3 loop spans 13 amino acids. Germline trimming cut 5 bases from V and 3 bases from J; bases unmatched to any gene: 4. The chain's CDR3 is CASSTTGNYEQYF. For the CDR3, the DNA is TGTGCCAGCAGTACGACAGGGAACTACGAGCAGTACTTC.

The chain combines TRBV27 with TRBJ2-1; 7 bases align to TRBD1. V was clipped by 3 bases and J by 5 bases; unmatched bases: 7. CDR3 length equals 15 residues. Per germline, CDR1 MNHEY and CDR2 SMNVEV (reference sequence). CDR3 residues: CASSFLGQTHNEQFF. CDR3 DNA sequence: TGTGCCAGCAGTTTCCTGGGACAGACACACAATGAGCAGTTCTTC.

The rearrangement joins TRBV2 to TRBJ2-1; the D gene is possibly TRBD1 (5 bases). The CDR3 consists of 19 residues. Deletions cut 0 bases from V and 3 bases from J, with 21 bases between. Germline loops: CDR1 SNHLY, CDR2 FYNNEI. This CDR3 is CASSEALPLRQGLYNEQFF. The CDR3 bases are TGTGCCAGCAGTGAAGCGCTTCCCCTTCGGCAGGGCCTCTACAATGAGCAGTTCTTC.

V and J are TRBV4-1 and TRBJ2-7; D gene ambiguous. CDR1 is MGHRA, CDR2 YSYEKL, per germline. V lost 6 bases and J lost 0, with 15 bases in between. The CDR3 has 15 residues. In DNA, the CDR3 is TGCGCCAGCAGTCTGGTCTTTAAGAGCTCCTACGAGCAGTACTTC. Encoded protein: CASSLVFKSSYEQYF.

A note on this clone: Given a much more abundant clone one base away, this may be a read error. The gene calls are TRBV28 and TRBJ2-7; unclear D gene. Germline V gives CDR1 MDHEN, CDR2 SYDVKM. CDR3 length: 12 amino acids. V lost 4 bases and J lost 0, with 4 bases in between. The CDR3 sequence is CASSSSSYEQYF. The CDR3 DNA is TGTGCCAGCAGTTCGAGCTCCTACGAGCAGTACTTC.

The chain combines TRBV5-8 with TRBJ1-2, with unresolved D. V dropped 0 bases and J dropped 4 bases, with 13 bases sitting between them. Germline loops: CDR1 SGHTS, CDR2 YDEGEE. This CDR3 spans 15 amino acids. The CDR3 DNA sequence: TGTGCCAGCAGCTTGGTGGGCACCTATGGCTATGGCTACACCTTC. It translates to CASSLVGTYGYGYTF.

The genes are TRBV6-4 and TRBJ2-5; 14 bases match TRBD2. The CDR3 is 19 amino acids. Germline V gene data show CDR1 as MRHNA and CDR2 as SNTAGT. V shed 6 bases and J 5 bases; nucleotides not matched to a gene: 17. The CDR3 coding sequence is TGTGCCAGCAGCCATCAGACTAGCGGGAGGGTGACGGTAAGTGAGACCCAGTACTTC. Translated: CASSHQTSGRVTVSETQYF.

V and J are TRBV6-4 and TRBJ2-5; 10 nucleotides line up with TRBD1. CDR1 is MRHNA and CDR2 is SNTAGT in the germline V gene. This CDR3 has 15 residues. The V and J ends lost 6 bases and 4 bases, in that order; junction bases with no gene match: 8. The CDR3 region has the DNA TGTGCCAGCAGCGCGACCGGGACAGGGGTAGAGACCCAGTACTTC. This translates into CASSATGTGVETQYF.

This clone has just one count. The CDR3 bases are TGTGCCAGCAGCCCCAATTCTAGCGGGGGGGCTCATAGAGAGCAGTACTTC. Its translation is CASSPNSSGGAHREQYF. J is TRBJ2-7 and V is TRBV7-2; 12 bases agree with TRBD2. In germline, CDR1 is SGHTA, CDR2 FQGNSA. There are 17 residues in the CDR3. V shed 5 bases and J 7 bases; nucleotides not matched to a gene: 15.

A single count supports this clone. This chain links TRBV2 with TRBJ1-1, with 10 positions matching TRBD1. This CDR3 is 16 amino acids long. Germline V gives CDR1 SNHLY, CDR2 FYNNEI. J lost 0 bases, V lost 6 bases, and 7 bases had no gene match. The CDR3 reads CASSRDRGSLNTEAFF. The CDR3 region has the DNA TGTGCCAGCAGCCGGGACAGGGGTAGTCTGAACACTGAAGCTTTCTTT.

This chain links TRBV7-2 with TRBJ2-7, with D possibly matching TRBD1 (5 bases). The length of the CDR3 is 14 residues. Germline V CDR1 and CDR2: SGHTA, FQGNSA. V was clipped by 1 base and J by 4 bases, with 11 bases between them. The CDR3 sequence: CASSLVSDRYEQYF. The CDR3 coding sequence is TGTGCCAGCAGCTTAGTTTCCGACAGATACGAGCAGTACTTC.

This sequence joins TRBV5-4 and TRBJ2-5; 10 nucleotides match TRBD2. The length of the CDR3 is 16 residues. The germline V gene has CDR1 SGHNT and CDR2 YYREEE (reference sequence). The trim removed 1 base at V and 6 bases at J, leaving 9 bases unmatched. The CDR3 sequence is CASSLSVEREGKTQYF. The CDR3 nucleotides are TGTGCCAGCAGCTTGTCGGTCGAGCGGGAGGGCAAGACCCAGTACTTC.

The CDR3 region has the DNA TGTGCCAGCAGCCCCCCCTGGGGAGGGTGGGAGACCCAGTACTTC. This codes for CASSPPWGGWETQYF. The chain combines TRBV7-2 with TRBJ2-5, with 7 bases lining up with TRBD2. The germline gives CDR1 SGHTA, CDR2 FQGNSA. V trimming: 5 bases; J trimming: 5 bases; junction bases outside the gene matches: 11. The CDR3 is 15 residues long.

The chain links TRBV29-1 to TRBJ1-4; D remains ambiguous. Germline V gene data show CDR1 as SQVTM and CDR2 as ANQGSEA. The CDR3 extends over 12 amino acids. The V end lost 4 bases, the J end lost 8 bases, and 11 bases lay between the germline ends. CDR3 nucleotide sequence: TGCAGCGTTGCCCAGTTGGGCGAAAAACTGTTTTTT. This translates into CSVAQLGEKLFF.

The CDR3 bases are TGTGCCAGCAGCGTAACAGCGGGAGGGCCAATGGACATTCAGTACTTC. Its protein product is CASSVTAGGPMDIQYF. J is TRBJ2-4 and V is TRBV9; 10 nucleotides match TRBD2. Germline CDR1 SGDLS, CDR2 YYNGEE. This CDR3 has 16 residues. The trim removed 1 base at V and 8 bases at J, leaving 9 bases unmatched.

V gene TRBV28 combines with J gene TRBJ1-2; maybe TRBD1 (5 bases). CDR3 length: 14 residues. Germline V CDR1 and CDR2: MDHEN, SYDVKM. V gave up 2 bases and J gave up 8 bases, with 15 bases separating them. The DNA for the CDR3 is TGTGCCAGCAGTTTAGTTGTCAGGGCGGGAGGCTACACCTTC. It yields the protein CASSLVVRAGGYTF.

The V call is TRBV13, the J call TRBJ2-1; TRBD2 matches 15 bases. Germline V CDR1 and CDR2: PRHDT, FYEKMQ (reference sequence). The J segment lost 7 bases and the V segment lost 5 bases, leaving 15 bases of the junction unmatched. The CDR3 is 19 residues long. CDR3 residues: CASSTRTSGRAFSWNEQFF. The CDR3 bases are TGTGCCAGCAGCACCCGGACTAGCGGGAGGGCCTTTAGTTGGAATGAGCAGTTCTTC.